Listed below are T cell receptor beta chains from one sample, sequenced in a study of T cells in Graves' hyperthyroidism and ophthalmopathy. One entry per CDR3 protein results from TCRdb running MiXCR on the multiplex PCR reads. The table shows about 640,000 distinct CDR3 sequences, with roughly 15% occurring only once. The sample taken for sequencing was blood. The receptors shown here come from a woman aged 45-60 years with Graves' ophthalmopathy. Both conserved end residues are part of each CDR3. Fields, in order: CDR3 DNA, CDR3 protein, D gene, J gene, clone size, V gene. D genes are given only for firm matches. Not all rows give a size; the values are once, few, many and, for expanded clones, a class.

TGTGCCAGCAGCACCGCGGGGGTTATGAACACTGAAGCTTTCTTT,CASSTAGVMNTEAFF,NA,TRBJ1-1,many,TRBV7-9
TGTGCCAGCAGCTTAATGGGGGGCGAGACTGAAGCTTTCTTT,CASSLMGGETEAFF,NA,TRBJ1-1,many,TRBV7-3
TGTGCCAGCAGTTACTCGATGCGACAGAGGAACACCGGGGAGCTGTTTTTT,CASSYSMRQRNTGELFF,NA,TRBJ2-2,NA,TRBV6-5
TGTGCCATCAGTGATACAGGGACCTCAGAGACCCAGTACTTC,CAISDTGTSETQYF,NA,TRBJ2-5,many,TRBV10-3
TGTGCCAGCAGTGAAACGACGGGGGGAGCCGGGGAGCTGTTTTTT,CASSETTGGAGELFF,TRBD2,TRBJ2-2,NA,TRBV6-4
TGTGCCAGCAGCTTAGCGGTAGGCGGGAGTCTACATGAGCAGTTCTTC,CASSLAVGGSLHEQFF,TRBD2,TRBJ2-1,many,TRBV7-9
TGTGCCAGCAGTCCGTGGACAGGGGCTGATCAGCCCCAGCATTTT,CASSPWTGADQPQHF,TRBD1,TRBJ1-5,many,TRBV27
TGTGCCAGCAGCGCGACAGGGTTTCATCAGCCCCAGCATTTT,CASSATGFHQPQHF,TRBD1,TRBJ1-5,many,TRBV6-1
TGTGCCAGCAGTGAAGGGGGTGAGGGGATGAACACTGAAGCTTTCTTT,CASSEGGEGMNTEAFF,NA,TRBJ1-1,many,TRBV2
TGTGCCAGCAGCGCCGGGGGACTAGCGGGAGTTGAGCAGTTCTTC,CASSAGGLAGVEQFF,TRBD2,TRBJ2-1,many,TRBV7-3
TGTGCCAGCAGCTTAGTAGAAGGGACTAGCGGGCCCTACGAGCAGTACTTC,CASSLVEGTSGPYEQYF,TRBD2,TRBJ2-7,many,TRBV7-2
TGTGCCGGCAGCTTGGGACAGGGCTACACCGGGGAGCTGTTTTTT,CAGSLGQGYTGELFF,TRBD1,TRBJ2-2,NA,TRBV5-4
TGTGCCAGCAGTTTACGGGGGGTTAATTACGAGCAGTACTTC,CASSLRGVNYEQYF,TRBD2,TRBJ2-7,few,TRBV27
TGTGCCAGCAGTTTACGAAGACAGGGAAGTAGGAATGAGCAGTTCTTC,CASSLRRQGSRNEQFF,TRBD1,TRBJ2-1,many,TRBV28
TGCAGTGCTTCCCGGGACTCGAACACTGAAGCTTTCTTT,CSASRDSNTEAFF,NA,TRBJ1-1,many,TRBV20-1
TGTGCCAGCACCAATGGGGTGGCTCAGCCCCAGCATTTT,CASTNGVAQPQHF,NA,TRBJ1-5,few,TRBV7-9
TGTGCCAGCAGTCAACGGGACAGGCCTAGCACAGATACGCAGTATTTT,CASSQRDRPSTDTQYF,TRBD1,TRBJ2-3,many,TRBV6-2/TRBV6-3
TGTGCCAGTAGTTTACTGGGACTAGCGGGCTATGAGCAGTTCTTC,CASSLLGLAGYEQFF,TRBD2,TRBJ2-1,many,TRBV19
TGTGCCAGCAGCCCTGGAGAACACAATACAGGGGGTTGGGAGTTGAGCACTGAAGCTTTCTTT,CASSPGEHNTGGWELSTEAFF,TRBD1,TRBJ1-1,many,TRBV14
TGTGCCAGCAGTTTTCTAAGTACCTACAATGAGCAGTTCTTC,CASSFLSTYNEQFF,NA,TRBJ2-1,many,TRBV28
TGCGCCAGCAGCTTGGTGACTAGCGGGAGGGTAATTCCAGATACGCAGTATTTT,CASSLVTSGRVIPDTQYF,TRBD2,TRBJ2-3,few,TRBV5-1
TGTGCCAGCAGCCAAGATCTGGCCCAAAGGAGCTACACCTTC,CASSQDLAQRSYTF,NA,TRBJ1-2,few,TRBV3-1
TGCAGTGCTCACCCCGGGACAGGGTACTACGAGCAGTACTTC,CSAHPGTGYYEQYF,TRBD1,TRBJ2-7,many,TRBV20-1
TGTGCCAGCAGTTTAGCGAGGACAGGGAACACTGAAGCTTTCTTT,CASSLARTGNTEAFF,TRBD1,TRBJ1-1,many,TRBV12-3/TRBV12-4
TGTGCCAGCAGTGCCTCTGGCTCTGGAAACACCATATATTTT,CASSASGSGNTIYF,NA,TRBJ1-3,many,TRBV12-3/TRBV12-4
TGTGCCAGCAGCCAAGCTACTAGGGGGGAGACCCAGTACTTC,CASSQATRGETQYF,NA,TRBJ2-5,many,TRBV3-1
TGTGCCAGCCCCCCGGCAGGGGTAGTCGAGGGTTCCACTGAAGCTTTCTTT,CASPPAGVVEGSTEAFF,NA,TRBJ1-1,many,TRBV19
TGCGCCAGCAGCTCCCAGCCAACTAGCGGGAACACCGGGGAGCTGTTTTTT,CASSSQPTSGNTGELFF,TRBD2,TRBJ2-2,many,TRBV5-1
TGTGCCAGCAGTGCTGACAGGACCCAAGAGACCCAGTACTTC,CASSADRTQETQYF,NA,TRBJ2-5,few,TRBV12-3/TRBV12-4
TGTGCCAGCTGTCGGGCGGGCACTGAAGCTTTCTTT,CASCRAGTEAFF,NA,TRBJ1-1,many,TRBV2
TGTGCCAGCAAAAAAGCGCAGAGCTCCTACGAGCAGTACTTC,CASKKAQSSYEQYF,NA,TRBJ2-7,many,TRBV28
TGTGCCAGCAGCGGGGGCGTGAAGGGCTACGAGCAGTACTTC,CASSGGVKGYEQYF,NA,TRBJ2-7,NA,TRBV3-1
TGTGCCAGCAGTGTAAGGGGGACAGATGAAAAACTGTTTTTT,CASSVRGTDEKLFF,TRBD1,TRBJ1-4,many,TRBV12-3/TRBV12-4
TGTGCCAGCAGTTTGGGGAAAGCTAGCACAGATACGCAGTATTTT,CASSLGKASTDTQYF,NA,TRBJ2-3,many,TRBV12-3/TRBV12-4
TGTGCCAGCAGCACCGCCGCGGGACTGGAAAACAATGAGCAGTTCTTC,CASSTAAGLENNEQFF,NA,TRBJ2-1,many,TRBV11-2
TGTGCCAGCAGTGCTCCGGGACAGGACTCCTACGAGCAGTACTTC,CASSAPGQDSYEQYF,TRBD1,TRBJ2-7,few,TRBV6-2/TRBV6-3
TGTGCCAGCAGCTCGACAGGGGCGAACACCGGGGAGCTGTTTTTT,CASSSTGANTGELFF,TRBD1,TRBJ2-2,NA,TRBV5-6